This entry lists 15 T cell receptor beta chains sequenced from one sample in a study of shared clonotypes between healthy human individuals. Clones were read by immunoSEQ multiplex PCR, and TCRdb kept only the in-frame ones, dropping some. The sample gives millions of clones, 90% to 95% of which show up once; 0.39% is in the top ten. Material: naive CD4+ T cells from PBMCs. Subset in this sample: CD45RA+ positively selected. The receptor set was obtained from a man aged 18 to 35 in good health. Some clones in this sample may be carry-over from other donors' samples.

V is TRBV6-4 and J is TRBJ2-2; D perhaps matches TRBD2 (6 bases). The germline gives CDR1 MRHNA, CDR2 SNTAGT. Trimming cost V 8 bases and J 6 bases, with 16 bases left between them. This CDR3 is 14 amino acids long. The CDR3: CASRHRERAGELFF. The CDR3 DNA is TGTGCCAGCCGACACCGGGAGAGAGCCGGGGAGCTGTTTTTT.

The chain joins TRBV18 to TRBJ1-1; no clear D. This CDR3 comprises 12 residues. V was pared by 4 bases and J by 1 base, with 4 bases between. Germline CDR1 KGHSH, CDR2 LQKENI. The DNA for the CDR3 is TGTGCCAGCTCACACAAGAACACTGAAGCTTTCTTT. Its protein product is CASSHKNTEAFF.

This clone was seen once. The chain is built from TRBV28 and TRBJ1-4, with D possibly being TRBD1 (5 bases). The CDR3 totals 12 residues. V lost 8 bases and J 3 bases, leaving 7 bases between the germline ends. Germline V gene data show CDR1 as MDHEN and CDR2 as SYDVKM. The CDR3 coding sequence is TGTGCCAGCGGGACTCCTAATGAAAAACTGTTTTTT. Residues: CASGTPNEKLFF.

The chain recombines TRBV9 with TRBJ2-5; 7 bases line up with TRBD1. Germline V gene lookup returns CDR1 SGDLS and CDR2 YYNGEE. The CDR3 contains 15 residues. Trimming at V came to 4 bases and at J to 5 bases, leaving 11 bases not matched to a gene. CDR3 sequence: CASSFGTAKGETQYF. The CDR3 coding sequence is TGTGCCAGCAGCTTTGGGACAGCCAAGGGGGAGACCCAGTACTTC.

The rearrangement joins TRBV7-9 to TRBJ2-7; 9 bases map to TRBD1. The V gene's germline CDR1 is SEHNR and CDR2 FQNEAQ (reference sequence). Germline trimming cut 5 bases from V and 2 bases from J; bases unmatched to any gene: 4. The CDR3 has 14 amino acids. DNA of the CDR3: TGTGCCAGCAGCCCTGGACAGGGGACCTACGAGCAGTACTTC. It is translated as CASSPGQGTYEQYF.

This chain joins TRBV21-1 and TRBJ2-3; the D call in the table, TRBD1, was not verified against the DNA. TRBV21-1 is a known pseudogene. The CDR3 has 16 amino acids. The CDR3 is CASSASGTACTDTQYF. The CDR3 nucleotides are TGTGCCAGCAGCGCTTCCGGGACAGCTTGCACAGATACGCAGTATTTT.

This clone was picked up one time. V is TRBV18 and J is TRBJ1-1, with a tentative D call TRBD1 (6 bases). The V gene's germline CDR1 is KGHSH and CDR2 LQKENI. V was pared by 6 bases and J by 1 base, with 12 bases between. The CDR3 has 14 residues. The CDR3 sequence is CASSVTGENTEAFF. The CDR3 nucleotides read TGTGCCAGCTCCGTGACAGGCGAGAACACTGAAGCTTTCTTT. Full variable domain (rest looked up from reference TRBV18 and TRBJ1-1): NAGVMQNPRHLVRRRGQEARLRCSPMKGHSHVYWYRQLPEEGLKFMVYLQKENIIDESGMPKERFSAEFPKEGPSILRIQQVVRGDSAAYFCASSVTGENTEAFFGQGTRLTVV.

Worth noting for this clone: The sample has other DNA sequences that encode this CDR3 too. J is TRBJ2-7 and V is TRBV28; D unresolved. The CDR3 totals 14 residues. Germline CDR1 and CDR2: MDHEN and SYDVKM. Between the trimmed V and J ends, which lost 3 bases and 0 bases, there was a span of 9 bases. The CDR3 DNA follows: TGTGCCAGCAGTTTGGGCAGGTTCTCCTACGAGCAGTACTTC. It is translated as CASSLGRFSYEQYF. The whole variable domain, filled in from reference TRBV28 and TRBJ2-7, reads DVKVTQSSRYLVKRTGEKVFLECVQDMDHENMFWYRQDPGLGLRLIYFSYDVKMKEKGDIPEGYSVSREKKERFSLILESASTNQTSMYLCASSLGRFSYEQYFGPGTRLTVT.

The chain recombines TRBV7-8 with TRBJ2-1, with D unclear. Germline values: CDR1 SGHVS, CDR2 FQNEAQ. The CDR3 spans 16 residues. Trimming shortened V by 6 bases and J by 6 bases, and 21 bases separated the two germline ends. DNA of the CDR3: TGTGCCAGCAGTCCATTCCCGGGCCTCCCTGCCAATGAGCAGTTCTTC. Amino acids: CASSPFPGLPANEQFF.

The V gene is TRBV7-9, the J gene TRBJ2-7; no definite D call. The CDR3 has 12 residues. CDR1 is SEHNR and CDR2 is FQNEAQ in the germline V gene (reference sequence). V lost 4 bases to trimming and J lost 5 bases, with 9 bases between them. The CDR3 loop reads CASSSPTHEQYF. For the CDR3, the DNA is TGTGCCAGCAGCTCCCCGACCCACGAGCAGTACTTC.

CDR3 nucleotides: TGTGCCAGCAGCTTGAACTCCGGGAGCAATGAGCAGTTCTTC. It encodes CASSLNSGSNEQFF. V is TRBV5-5 and J is TRBJ2-1, with a possible D match to TRBD2 (6 bases). V dropped 1 base and J dropped 6 bases, with 11 bases sitting between them. The CDR3 is made up of 14 amino acids. Germline values: CDR1 SGHKS, CDR2 YYEKEE (reference sequence).

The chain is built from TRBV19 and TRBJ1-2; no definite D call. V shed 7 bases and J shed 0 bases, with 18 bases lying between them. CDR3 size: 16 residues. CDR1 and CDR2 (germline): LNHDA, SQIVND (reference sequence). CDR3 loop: CASIKGARSPNYGYTF. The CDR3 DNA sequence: TGTGCCAGTATTAAGGGTGCTCGTTCACCTAACTATGGCTACACCTTC.

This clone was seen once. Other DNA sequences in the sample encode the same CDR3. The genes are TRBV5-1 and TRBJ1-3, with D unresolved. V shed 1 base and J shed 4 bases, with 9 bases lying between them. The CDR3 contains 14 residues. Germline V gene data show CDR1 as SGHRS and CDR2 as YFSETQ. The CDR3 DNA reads TGCGCCAGCAGCTTGACTGGGAGAGGAAACACCATATATTTT. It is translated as CASSLTGRGNTIYF.

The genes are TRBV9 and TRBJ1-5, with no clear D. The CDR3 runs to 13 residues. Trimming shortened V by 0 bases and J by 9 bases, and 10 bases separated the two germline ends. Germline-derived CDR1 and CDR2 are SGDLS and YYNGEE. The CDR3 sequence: CASSVDQVGPQHF. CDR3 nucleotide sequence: TGTGCCAGCAGCGTAGATCAGGTGGGGCCCCAGCATTTT.

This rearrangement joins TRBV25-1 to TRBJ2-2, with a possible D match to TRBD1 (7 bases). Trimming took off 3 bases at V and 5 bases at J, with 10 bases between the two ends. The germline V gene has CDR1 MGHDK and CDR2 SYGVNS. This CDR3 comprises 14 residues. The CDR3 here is CASSEPGGTGELFF. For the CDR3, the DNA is TGTGCCAGCAGTGAGCCAGGGGGGACCGGGGAGCTGTTTTTT.